This TCR beta chain was documented in a study of T cells in Graves' hyperthyroidism and ophthalmopathy. Subjects aged 18 to 65 presented with newly diagnosed hyperthyroidism of less than 2 months' duration. Thyroid ultrasound, orbital computed tomography, clinical symptoms, and serum thyroxine and TRAb underpinned diagnoses. Each 10 ml fresh peripheral blood draw supplied the PBMCs. This clonotype was seen repeatedly, ten times or more. The CDR3 totals 13 residues. The J segment lost 3 bases and the V segment lost 5 bases, leaving 4 bases of the junction unmatched. Germline V CDR1 and CDR2: GTSNPN, SVGIG (reference sequence). RNA transcripts provided the source from which TCR beta CDR3 regions were amplified. With the HTBI primer set, the TCR CDR3 went through a first round of RT-PCR. TCRdb recomputed calls from the multiplex PCR reads with MiXCR, one row per CDR3 protein. The table shows about 700,000 distinct CDR3 sequences, with 12% to 15% occurring only once.

This TCR derives from a woman under 30 with Graves' hyperthyroidism. The sample was blood. The chain employs TRBV30 and TRBJ2-3; the match to TRBD1 covers 8 bases. CDR3 residues: CAWAGGATDTQYF. In DNA, the CDR3 is TGTGCCTGGGCAGGGGGCGCAACAGATACGCAGTATTTT.